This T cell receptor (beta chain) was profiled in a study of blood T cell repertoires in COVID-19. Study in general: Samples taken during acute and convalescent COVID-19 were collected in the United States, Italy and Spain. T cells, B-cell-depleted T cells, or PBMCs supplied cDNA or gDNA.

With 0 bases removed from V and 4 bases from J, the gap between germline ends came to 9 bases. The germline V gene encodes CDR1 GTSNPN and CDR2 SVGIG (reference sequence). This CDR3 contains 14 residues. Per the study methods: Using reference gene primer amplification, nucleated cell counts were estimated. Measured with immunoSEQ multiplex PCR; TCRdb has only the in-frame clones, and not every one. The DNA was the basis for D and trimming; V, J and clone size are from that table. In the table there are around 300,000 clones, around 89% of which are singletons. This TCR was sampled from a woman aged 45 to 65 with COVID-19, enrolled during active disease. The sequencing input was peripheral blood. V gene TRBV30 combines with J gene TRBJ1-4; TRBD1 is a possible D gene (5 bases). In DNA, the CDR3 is TGTGCCTGGAGTGTACGACAGAGTAATGAAAAACTGTTTTTT. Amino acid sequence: CAWSVRQSNEKLFF. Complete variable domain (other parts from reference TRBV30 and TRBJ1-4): SQTIHQWPATLVQPVGSPLSLECTVEGTSNPNLYWYRQAAGRGLQLLFYSVGIGQISSEVPQNLSASRPQDRQFILSSKKLLLSDSGFYLCAWSVRQSNEKLFFGSGTQLSVL.